Listed below are T cell receptor beta chains from one sample, sequenced in a study of T cell changes during pregnancy in multiple sclerosis. The assay was immunoSEQ multiplex PCR, and TCRdb's table has in-frame clones only and misses some. The sample yields roughly 72,000 clones, about 93% seen once. The specimen comprised CD4+ T cells from peripheral blood mononuclear cells, sampled after pregnancy. All receptors derive from a female donor with multiple sclerosis, enrolled in a pregnancy study. Each CDR3 is given with its conserved first and last residue. Fields, in order: clone size, D gene, V gene, J gene, CDR3 protein, CDR3 DNA. A D gene is named only where the DNA matches it firmly. Expanded clones are given a class, and other clones once, few, many or no size at all.

clone_size: .; d_call: TRBD1; v_call: TRBV28; j_call: TRBJ2-1; cdr3_aa: CASRPGGLRNEQFF; cdr3_nt: TGTGCCAGCAGACCAGGGGGCCTAAGAAATGAGCAGTTCTTC
clone_size: .; d_call: TRBD2; v_call: TRBV6-1; j_call: TRBJ2-7; cdr3_aa: CASSTGLAGGWEQYF; cdr3_nt: TGTGCCAGCAGTACGGGACTAGCGGGGGGTTGGGAGCAGTACTTC
clone_size: .; d_call: TRBD1; v_call: TRBV6-5; j_call: TRBJ2-7; cdr3_aa: CASSPSTGKSEQYF; cdr3_nt: TGTGCCAGCAGTCCCTCGACAGGGAAGAGCGAGCAGTACTTC
clone_size: .; d_call: .; v_call: TRBV23-1; j_call: TRBJ2-7; cdr3_aa: CASLSPGNFYEQYF; cdr3_nt: TGCGCCAGCCTCTCCCCCGGGAACTTCTACGAGCAGTACTTC
clone_size: .; d_call: .; v_call: TRBV27; j_call: TRBJ2-7; cdr3_aa: CASSTGTLYEQYF; cdr3_nt: TGTGCCAGCAGTACAGGGACCTTATACGAGCAGTACTTC
clone_size: .; d_call: .; v_call: TRBV27; j_call: TRBJ2-5; cdr3_aa: CASRGDTKETQYF; cdr3_nt: TGTGCCAGCAGAGGGGACACAAAAGAGACCCAGTACTTC
clone_size: .; d_call: TRBD1; v_call: TRBV7-2; j_call: TRBJ1-4; cdr3_aa: CASSQAGGRNEKLFF; cdr3_nt: TGTGCCAGCAGCCAAGCAGGGGGCCGGAATGAAAAACTGTTTTTT
clone_size: .; d_call: .; v_call: TRBV28; j_call: TRBJ2-7; cdr3_aa: CASCRAGAYEQYF; cdr3_nt: TGTGCCAGCTGCCGGGCAGGGGCCTACGAGCAGTACTTC
clone_size: .; d_call: .; v_call: TRBV28; j_call: TRBJ2-5; cdr3_aa: CASSLGGAGETQYF; cdr3_nt: TGTGCCAGCAGTTTAGGGGGGGCGGGAGAGACCCAGTACTTC
clone_size: .; d_call: .; v_call: TRBV6-5; j_call: TRBJ1-4; cdr3_aa: CASRGSREKLFF; cdr3_nt: TGTGCCAGCCGAGGGTCTAGGGAAAAACTGTTTTTT
clone_size: .; d_call: TRBD1; v_call: TRBV28; j_call: TRBJ2-7; cdr3_aa: CASKGTVDYEQYF; cdr3_nt: TGTGCCAGCAAGGGGACAGTGGATTACGAGCAGTACTTC
clone_size: .; d_call: .; v_call: TRBV5-1; j_call: TRBJ2-7; cdr3_aa: CASSPGSVAYEQYF; cdr3_nt: TGCGCCAGCAGCCCCGGGAGCGTTGCCTACGAGCAGTACTTC
clone_size: once; d_call: TRBD2; v_call: TRBV19; j_call: TRBJ2-5; cdr3_aa: CASSISAGGVGETQYF; cdr3_nt: TGTGCCAGTAGTATCTCAGCGGGAGGGGTAGGAGAGACCCAGTACTTC
clone_size: .; d_call: TRBD2; v_call: TRBV19; j_call: TRBJ2-3; cdr3_aa: CASKASGSTDTQYF; cdr3_nt: TGTGCCAGTAAAGCTAGCGGTAGCACAGATACGCAGTATTTT
clone_size: .; d_call: TRBD2; v_call: TRBV6-4; j_call: TRBJ2-3; cdr3_aa: CASSDGGSRTDTQYF; cdr3_nt: TGTGCCAGCAGTGACGGCGGGAGCCGGACAGATACGCAGTATTTT
clone_size: .; d_call: TRBD2; v_call: TRBV2; j_call: TRBJ2-2; cdr3_aa: CASSETGGSITGELFF; cdr3_nt: TGTGCCAGCAGTGAAACCGGGGGGAGTATCACCGGGGAGCTGTTTTTT
clone_size: .; d_call: TRBD1; v_call: TRBV30; j_call: TRBJ2-2; cdr3_aa: CAWRGEGALPGELFF; cdr3_nt: TGTGCCTGGAGAGGAGAGGGGGCGCTGCCCGGGGAGCTGTTTTTT
clone_size: once; d_call: TRBD2; v_call: TRBV7-9; j_call: TRBJ2-3; cdr3_aa: CASSLGSGRPDTQYF; cdr3_nt: TGTGCCAGCAGCTTAGGTAGCGGGAGGCCAGATACGCAGTATTTT
clone_size: .; d_call: TRBD1; v_call: TRBV7-6; j_call: TRBJ2-2; cdr3_aa: CASSHGQGAGELFF; cdr3_nt: TGTGCCAGCAGCCACGGACAGGGGGCCGGGGAGCTGTTTTTT
clone_size: .; d_call: .; v_call: TRBV6-5; j_call: TRBJ1-3; cdr3_aa: CATRPDGVGNTIYF; cdr3_nt: TGTGCCACCCGCCCGGACGGGGTTGGGAACACCATATATTTT
clone_size: .; d_call: TRBD2; v_call: TRBV4-2; j_call: TRBJ2-3; cdr3_aa: CASSQSATSGRPTDTQYF; cdr3_nt: TGTGCCAGCAGCCAATCCGCGACTAGCGGGAGGCCCACAGATACGCAGTATTTT
clone_size: .; d_call: .; v_call: TRBV2; j_call: TRBJ2-1; cdr3_aa: CASRGQRHNNEQFF; cdr3_nt: TGTGCCAGCAGAGGACAGAGGCACAACAATGAGCAGTTCTTC
clone_size: .; d_call: TRBD2; v_call: TRBV9; j_call: TRBJ2-1; cdr3_aa: CASSVAPLAAIYNEQFF; cdr3_nt: TGTGCCAGCAGCGTAGCCCCACTAGCGGCGATATACAATGAGCAGTTCTTC
clone_size: .; d_call: .; v_call: TRBV11-2; j_call: TRBJ1-2; cdr3_aa: CASSPGRGGYTF; cdr3_nt: TGTGCCAGCAGCCCTGGACGGGGTGGCTACACCTTC
clone_size: .; d_call: TRBD1; v_call: TRBV9; j_call: TRBJ2-2; cdr3_aa: CASSGLRDSHTGELFF; cdr3_nt: TGTGCCAGCAGCGGGCTCAGGGACAGTCACACCGGGGAGCTGTTTTTT
clone_size: .; d_call: .; v_call: TRBV5-1; j_call: TRBJ2-1; cdr3_aa: CASSSGRGNEQFF; cdr3_nt: TGCGCCAGCAGCTCGGGACGGGGGAATGAGCAGTTCTTC
clone_size: once; d_call: .; v_call: TRBV5-8; j_call: TRBJ2-1; cdr3_aa: CASSLLSFYNEQFF; cdr3_nt: TGTGCCAGCAGCTTGCTTTCGTTTTACAATGAGCAGTTCTTC
clone_size: once; d_call: .; v_call: TRBV5-1; j_call: TRBJ2-1; cdr3_aa: CASSLGRGNYNEQFF; cdr3_nt: TGCGCCAGCAGCTTAGGGAGGGGGAACTACAATGAGCAGTTCTTC
clone_size: few; d_call: TRBD2; v_call: TRBV5-4; j_call: TRBJ2-5; cdr3_aa: CASSRSGGRAVETQYF; cdr3_nt: TGTGCCAGCAGCCGTTCCGGAGGGAGGGCCGTCGAGACCCAGTACTTC
clone_size: .; d_call: .; v_call: TRBV5-6; j_call: TRBJ2-3; cdr3_aa: CASSLGPTGIDTQYF; cdr3_nt: TGTGCCAGCAGCTTGGGGCCTACAGGGATAGATACGCAGTATTTT
clone_size: .; d_call: .; v_call: TRBV10-3; j_call: TRBJ2-7; cdr3_aa: CAISDGLSYEQYF; cdr3_nt: TGTGCCATCAGTGATGGGCTCTCCTACGAGCAGTACTTC
clone_size: .; d_call: TRBD2; v_call: TRBV28; j_call: TRBJ2-3; cdr3_aa: CASSLAGGTDTQYF; cdr3_nt: TGTGCCAGCAGTTTAGCGGGAGGGACAGATACGCAGTATTTT
clone_size: .; d_call: .; v_call: TRBV2; j_call: TRBJ2-4; cdr3_aa: CASSEWRSIAKNIQYF; cdr3_nt: TGTGCCAGCAGTGAATGGCGGAGTATAGCCAAAAACATTCAGTACTTC
clone_size: .; d_call: TRBD2; v_call: TRBV15; j_call: TRBJ2-2; cdr3_aa: CATSSYLGLAGGGGTGELFF; cdr3_nt: TGTGCCACCAGCTCTTATCTTGGACTAGCGGGAGGAGGAGGTACCGGGGAGCTGTTTTTT
clone_size: .; d_call: TRBD2; v_call: TRBV7-2; j_call: TRBJ2-7; cdr3_aa: CASSNTGRAGYEQYF; cdr3_nt: TGTGCCAGCAGTAACACCGGGAGGGCCGGGTACGAGCAGTACTTC
clone_size: .; d_call: TRBD1; v_call: TRBV28; j_call: TRBJ1-5; cdr3_aa: CASSLSGGGNQPQHF; cdr3_nt: TGTGCCAGCAGTTTATCAGGGGGAGGCAATCAGCCCCAGCATTTT
clone_size: .; d_call: TRBD2; v_call: TRBV14; j_call: TRBJ2-3; cdr3_aa: CASSRRTSGTPGVTDTQYF; cdr3_nt: TGTGCCAGCAGCCGACGGACTAGCGGGACCCCTGGAGTGACAGATACGCAGTATTTT
clone_size: .; d_call: .; v_call: TRBV6-5; j_call: TRBJ2-7; cdr3_aa: CASSNLHEQYF; cdr3_nt: TGTGCCAGCAGCAACCTACACGAGCAGTACTTC